This T cell receptor (beta chain) is from a study of PD-1 blockade in classical Hodgkin lymphoma. Stated time point: cycle 4 day 1 (C4D1), after about 6 weeks of nivolumab. Every one of the patients relapsed after autologous stem cell transplantation (brentuximab vedotin exposure was variable). With magnetic negative selection, CD4+ T cells were purified from PBMCs that had been thawed. Measured with immunoSEQ multiplex PCR; TCRdb has only the in-frame clones, and not every one. This table has about 15,000 clones, roughly three quarters appearing once. This CDR3 is built from 15 residues. CDR1 SGHDN and CDR2 FVKESK come from the germline V gene. V was clipped by 6 bases and J by 6 bases, with 17 bases between them. Findings and caveats of the study: Nivolumab starters within 1 year of ASCT were excluded. Newly diagnosed patients reportedly trailed healthy donors in baseline TCR diversity. Compared with baseline, CD4+ but not CD8+ TCR diversity had risen significantly by C4D1.

This clone turned up a few times. Its antigen is unknown. The sample here was CD4+ T cells from blood, taken before the fourth cycle of nivolumab. This sequence originates from a human donor with classical Hodgkin lymphoma. This rearrangement joins TRBV14 to TRBJ2-2, with D perhaps assigned TRBD1 or TRBD2 (5 bases each). The DNA of the CDR3 is TGTGCCAGCAGTCCCCCGGGACGGGGATCCGGGGAGCTGTTTTTT. Its protein is CASSPPGRGSGELFF.